Listed below are T cell receptor beta chains from one sample, sequenced in a study of T cell responses to AZD1222 COVID-19 vaccine. This table comes from immunoSEQ multiplex PCR, and its TCRdb copy is limited to in-frame clones, with some not included. Of approximately 150,000 clones detected, 75% to 90% appear once; the ten largest clones hold 1.6%. The material was peripheral blood, obtained 28 days after the second AZD1222 dose. The receptors come from an adult who received the AZD1222 COVID-19 vaccine. Each CDR3 is given with its conserved first and last residue. The D gene is left open where the match is weak. Size values are once, few and many counts, or a class for expanded clones, and some rows have none.

J gene | V gene | clone size | D gene | CDR3 DNA | CDR3 protein
TRBJ2-5 | TRBV5-4 | NA | TRBD2 | TGTGCCAGCAGCTTGGGACTAGCGGGGGGTCGAGAGACCCAGTACTTC | CASSLGLAGGRETQYF
TRBJ2-1 | TRBV9 | NA | TRBD2 | TGTGCCACTTCCGGGACTAGCGGATACAATGAGCAGTTCTTC | CATSGTSGYNEQFF
TRBJ2-7 | TRBV5-1 | NA | NA | TGCGCCAGCAGCTTGGTGTCGGGAGAGTACGAGCAGTACTTC | CASSLVSGEYEQYF
TRBJ2-3 | TRBV10-3 | NA | TRBD2 | TGTGCCATCAGTCCCCCAACTAGCGGGTTCACAGATACGCAGTATTTT | CAISPPTSGFTDTQYF
TRBJ2-2 | TRBV28 | NA | NA | TGTGCCAGCAGTGGGGGACCGGGCGGGGAGCTGTTTTTT | CASSGGPGGELFF
TRBJ2-3 | TRBV4-3 | NA | TRBD2 | TGCGCCAGCAGCCACTCGACTAGCGGGAACACAGATACGCAGTATTTT | CASSHSTSGNTDTQYF
TRBJ2-5 | TRBV25-1 | NA | NA | TGTGCCAGCAGTGTTGGGGGGGAGACCCAGTACTTC | CASSVGGETQYF
TRBJ2-3 | TRBV27 | NA | TRBD1 | TGTGCCAGCAGTTTACAGGGCAGGGGGTTAGCAGATACGCAGTATTTT | CASSLQGRGLADTQYF
TRBJ2-7 | TRBV27 | NA | NA | TGTGCCAGCAGTTTTCGGGTCTCCTACGAGCAGTACTTC | CASSFRVSYEQYF
TRBJ1-2 | TRBV18 | NA | NA | TGTGCCAGCTCACCGGGGGCAACGCGTGGCTACACCTTC | CASSPGATRGYTF
TRBJ1-1 | TRBV7-3 | NA | NA | TGTGCCAGCAGCCCAAACAGGGTATTGGTCGGGGACACTGAAGCTTTCTTT | CASSPNRVLVGDTEAFF
TRBJ2-3 | TRBV7-9 | NA | NA | TGTGCCAGCAGCTTACGGGGCGGAGACACAGATACGCAGTATTTT | CASSLRGGDTDTQYF
TRBJ1-1 | TRBV6-5 | once | TRBD1 | TGTGCCAGCATCCCCGACAGGGCAGTTGAAGCTTTCTTT | CASIPDRAVEAFF
TRBJ1-4 | TRBV7-2 | NA | TRBD1 | TGTGCCAGCAGCCAGGGACAGCCAGGGGAAAAACTGTTTTTT | CASSQGQPGEKLFF
TRBJ2-5 | TRBV5-4 | NA | TRBD2 | TGTGCCAGCAGCTCAGGGAGGGAAGAGACCCAGTACTTC | CASSSGREETQYF
TRBJ2-1 | TRBV9 | NA | TRBD2 | TGTGCCAGCAGCGTAGTTAGCGGGAGTCGGAATGAGCAGTTCTTC | CASSVVSGSRNEQFF
TRBJ1-1 | TRBV7-9 | NA | NA | TGTGCCAGCAGAAGTAGTGTAATGAACACTGAAGCTTTCTTT | CASRSSVMNTEAFF
TRBJ2-3 | TRBV7-2 | once | TRBD2 | TGTGCCAGCAGCGAGAGCGGGAGGGAGCAGTATTTT | CASSESGREQYF
TRBJ1-2 | TRBV12-3/TRBV12-4 | once | TRBD1 | TGTGCCAGCAGCCTGACAGGGGTGGGGGGCTACACCTTC | CASSLTGVGGYTF
TRBJ2-1 | TRBV6-5 | NA | TRBD1 | TGTGCCAGCAGGAACGGACAGGGCTACAATGAGCAGTTCTTC | CASRNGQGYNEQFF
TRBJ2-6 | TRBV18 | NA | NA | TGTGCCAGCTCACCCGAGGCTTCTGGGGCCAACGTCCTGACTTTC | CASSPEASGANVLTF
TRBJ2-1 | TRBV28 | NA | NA | TGTGCCAGCAGTCCCCTCCTATCAGGGCTCTACAATGAGCAGTTCTTC | CASSPLLSGLYNEQFF
TRBJ2-4 | TRBV2 | NA | NA | TGTGCCAGCAGTGAAGCGCCGTGGGCGGGACTAGCCAAAAACATTCAGTACTTC | CASSEAPWAGLAKNIQYF
TRBJ1-3 | TRBV6-2/TRBV6-3 | NA | NA | TGTGCCAGCAGTTACCTAGACGGCTACTCTGGAAACACCATATATTTT | CASSYLDGYSGNTIYF
TRBJ1-5 | TRBV27 | NA | NA | TGTGCCAGCAGTTTATCCTTCAATCAGCCCCAGCATTTT | CASSLSFNQPQHF
TRBJ2-2 | TRBV7-3 | NA | NA | TGTGCCAGCAGCTTAATGACAGAACTCACCGGGGAGCTGTTTTTT | CASSLMTELTGELFF
TRBJ2-1 | TRBV5-1 | NA | NA | TGCGCCAGCAGCCCCCCAGGTAATGAGCAGTTCTTC | CASSPPGNEQFF
TRBJ2-5 | TRBV7-9 | NA | NA | TGTGCCAGCAGCTTAGAGGGCAGGCGCCAAGAGACCCAGTACTTC | CASSLEGRRQETQYF
TRBJ1-5 | TRBV27 | NA | NA | TGTGCCAGCAAGCGGCAGGGTAGCAATCAGCCCCAGCATTTT | CASKRQGSNQPQHF
TRBJ2-1 | TRBV12-3/TRBV12-4 | NA | NA | TGTGCCAGCAGTCACTACAATGAGCAGTTCTTC | CASSHYNEQFF
TRBJ1-2 | TRBV6-5 | NA | NA | TGTGCCAGCAGTTACCTTGGGGAAACACTAGGCTACACCTTC | CASSYLGETLGYTF
TRBJ2-3 | TRBV5-5 | few | NA | TGTGCCAGCAGCTTGGACCTAGCGCCAAGTGGCACAGATACGCAGTATTTT | CASSLDLAPSGTDTQYF
TRBJ1-5 | TRBV28 | NA | NA | TGTGCCAGCGTGGGCCTTAATCAGCCCCAGCATTTT | CASVGLNQPQHF
TRBJ2-1 | TRBV11-1 | once | NA | TGTGCCAGCAGCGCCCGCCGGGACGGAACTTACAATGAGCAGTTCTTC | CASSARRDGTYNEQFF
TRBJ2-2 | TRBV5-1 | NA | NA | TGCGCCAGCAGCTTTGGCGCCCTTAACACCGGGGAGCTGTTTTTT | CASSFGALNTGELFF
TRBJ1-4 | TRBV6-5 | NA | NA | TGTGCCAGCAGCCAAGGACAGCAAAAACTGTTTTTT | CASSQGQQKLFF
TRBJ2-1 | TRBV9 | NA | NA | TGTGCCAGCAGCGCTCGGAGGGACCACAATGAGCAGTTCTTC | CASSARRDHNEQFF
TRBJ1-5 | TRBV11-2 | NA | TRBD1 | TGTGCCAGCAGCTTGGGACAGGGGGTTTGGCAGCCCCAGCATTTT | CASSLGQGVWQPQHF
TRBJ2-5 | TRBV25-1 | NA | TRBD2 | TGTGCCAGCAGTCCAGCGGGACTAAAGACCCAGTACTTC | CASSPAGLKTQYF
TRBJ2-7 | TRBV28 | few | NA | TGTGCCAGCAGAACAGACCTTCGGGAGCAGTACTTC | CASRTDLREQYF
TRBJ1-5 | TRBV5-8 | NA | TRBD1 | TGTGCCAGCAACCTCCGGACAGGGGGCAATCAGCCCCAGCATTTT | CASNLRTGGNQPQHF
TRBJ2-4 | TRBV2 | NA | TRBD1 | TGTGCCAGAACTGCGGGACAGGGAAACATTCAGTACTTC | CARTAGQGNIQYF
TRBJ1-5 | TRBV5-8 | NA | NA | TGTGCCAGCAGCTTGGCCGGGGCGAGGAATCAGCCCCAGCATTTT | CASSLAGARNQPQHF
TRBJ2-7 | TRBV7-4 | NA | TRBD1 | TGTGCCAGCAGCTCCCCGAGACAGGGGATCTACGAGCAGTACTTC | CASSSPRQGIYEQYF
TRBJ2-1 | TRBV7-9 | once | TRBD1 | TGTGCCAGCAGCAAATCTAGGGGGCTCAATGAGCAGTTCTTC | CASSKSRGLNEQFF
TRBJ2-2 | TRBV6-5 | NA | NA | TGTGCCAGCAGCCCACAGCATTCCGGGGAGCTGTTTTTT | CASSPQHSGELFF